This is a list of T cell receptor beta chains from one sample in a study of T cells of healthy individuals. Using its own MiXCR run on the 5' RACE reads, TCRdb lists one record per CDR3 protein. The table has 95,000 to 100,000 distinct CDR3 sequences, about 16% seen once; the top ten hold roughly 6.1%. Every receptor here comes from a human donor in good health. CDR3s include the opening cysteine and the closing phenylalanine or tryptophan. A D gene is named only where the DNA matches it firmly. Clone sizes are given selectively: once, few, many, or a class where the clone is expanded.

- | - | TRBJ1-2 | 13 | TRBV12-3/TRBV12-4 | TGTGCCAGCAGTTTATCGGGATATTATGGCTACACCTTC | CASSLSGYYGYTF
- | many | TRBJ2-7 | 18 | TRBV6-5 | TGTGCCAGCAGTTACTCGATTAACGTCGGACGAATTACCTACGAGCAGTACTTC | CASSYSINVGRITYEQYF
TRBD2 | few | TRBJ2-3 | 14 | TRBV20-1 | TGCAGTGCTAGAGATACTAGCGGAAGAGATACGCAGTATTTT | CSARDTSGRDTQYF
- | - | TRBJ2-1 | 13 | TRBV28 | TGTGCCAGCAGTTTAGCGGCGGGGAATGAGCAGTTCTTC | CASSLAAGNEQFF
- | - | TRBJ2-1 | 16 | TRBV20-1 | TGCAGTGCTAGAACCCTTCTAGGTGGGAGGAGCAATGAGCAGTTCTTC | CSARTLLGGRSNEQFF
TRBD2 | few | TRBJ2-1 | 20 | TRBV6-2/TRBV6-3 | TGTGCCAGCAGTTACTTGCAGCCGGGACTAGCGCAGAGCTCCTACAATGAGCAGTTCTTC | CASSYLQPGLAQSSYNEQFF
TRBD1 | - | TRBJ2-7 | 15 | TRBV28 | TGTGCCAGCAATACACGACAGGGTAGTCGCTACGAGCAGTACTTC | CASNTRQGSRYEQYF
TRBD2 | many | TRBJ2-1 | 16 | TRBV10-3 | TGTGCCATCAGTGATACAGGACTAGCGGGAGGTGGGGAGCAGTTCTTC | CAISDTGLAGGGEQFF
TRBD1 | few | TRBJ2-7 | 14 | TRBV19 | TGTGCCAGTAGTCCAGGGACAGGCTTGGGGGAGCAGTACTTC | CASSPGTGLGEQYF
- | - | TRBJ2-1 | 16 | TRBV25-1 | TGTGCCAGCAGTGAATGGTATGGGAGTTTCGACAATGAGCAGTTCTTC | CASSEWYGSFDNEQFF
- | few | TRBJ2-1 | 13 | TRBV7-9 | TGTGCCAGCGCTGACAGCTCCTACAATGAGCAGTTCTTC | CASADSSYNEQFF
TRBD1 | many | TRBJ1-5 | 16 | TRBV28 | TGTGCCAGCAGGGGACAGGGGGCGGTGGGCAATCAGCCCCAGCATTTT | CASRGQGAVGNQPQHF
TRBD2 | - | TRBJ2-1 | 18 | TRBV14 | TGTGCCAGCAGCGGACTAGCGGGAGATGGGGCTCCCTACAATGAGCAGTTCTTC | CASSGLAGDGAPYNEQFF
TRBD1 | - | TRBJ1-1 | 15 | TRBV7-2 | TGTGCCAGCACCCGTACAGGGGCCATGTACACTGAAGCTTTCTTT | CASTRTGAMYTEAFF
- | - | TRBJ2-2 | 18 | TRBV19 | TGTGCCAGTAGTAAGTCAGGCGGGGGCCGCGCGAACACCGGGGAGCTGTTTTTT | CASSKSGGGRANTGELFF
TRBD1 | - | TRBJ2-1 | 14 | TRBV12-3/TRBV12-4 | TGTGCCAGCAGCCGGCCGGGGACAGTCGCTGAGCAGTTCTTC | CASSRPGTVAEQFF
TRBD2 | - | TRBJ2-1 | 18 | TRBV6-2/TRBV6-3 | TGTGCCAGCAGTTATACCGGGACTAGCGGGAGGAATTACAATGAGCAGTTCTTC | CASSYTGTSGRNYNEQFF
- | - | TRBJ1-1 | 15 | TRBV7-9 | TGTGCCAGCAGCCGCCTTCTATACATGAACACTGAAGCTTTCTTT | CASSRLLYMNTEAFF
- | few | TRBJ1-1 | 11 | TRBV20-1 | TGCAGTGCTAGTGACGGCAGTGAAGCTTTCTTT | CSASDGSEAFF
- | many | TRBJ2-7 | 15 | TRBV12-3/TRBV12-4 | TGTGCCAGCAGTAATCCGGGACTCAGAGCCTACGAGCAGTACTTC | CASSNPGLRAYEQYF
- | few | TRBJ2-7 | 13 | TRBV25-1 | TGTGCCAGCAGTCGGGCGGGGTCCTACGAGCAGTACTTC | CASSRAGSYEQYF
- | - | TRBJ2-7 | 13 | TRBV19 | TGTGCCAGTCGAGAACTCGGCTCCTACGAGCAGTACTTC | CASRELGSYEQYF
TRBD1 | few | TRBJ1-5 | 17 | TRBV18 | TGTGCCAGCTCGTCGCGACAGGGGGCTGATAGCAATCAGCCCCAGCATTTT | CASSSRQGADSNQPQHF
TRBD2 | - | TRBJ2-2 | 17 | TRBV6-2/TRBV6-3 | TGTGCCAGCAGTGACGGACTAGCGGGATCGAACACCGGGGAGCTGTTTTTT | CASSDGLAGSNTGELFF
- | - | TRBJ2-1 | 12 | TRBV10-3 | TGTGCCATCACTGAAAAACAGGGCGAGCAGTTCTTC | CAITEKQGEQFF
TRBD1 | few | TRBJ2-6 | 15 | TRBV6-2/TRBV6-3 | TGTGCCAGCAGCCCGACAGGGTCTGGGGCCAACGTCCTGACTTTC | CASSPTGSGANVLTF
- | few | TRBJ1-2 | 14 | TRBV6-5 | TGTGCCAGCAGTTACTCGACGTCCGGCTATGGCTACACCTTC | CASSYSTSGYGYTF
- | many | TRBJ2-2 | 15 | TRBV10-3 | TGTGCCATCAAAAGTGGCAGGGGAGGAACCGGGGAGCTGTTTTTT | CAIKSGRGGTGELFF
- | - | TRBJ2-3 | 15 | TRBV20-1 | TGCAGTGCTAGGAAACGGGCGGACGGCACAGATACGCAGTATTTT | CSARKRADGTDTQYF
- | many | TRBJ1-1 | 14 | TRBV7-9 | TGTGCCAGCAACCCGATCTGGGAGAGGGCTGAAGCTTTCTTT | CASNPIWERAEAFF
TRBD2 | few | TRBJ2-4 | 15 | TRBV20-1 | TGCAGTGCTTACCCCCCAACGGGACTAGGAATCATTCAGTACTTC | CSAYPPTGLGIIQYF
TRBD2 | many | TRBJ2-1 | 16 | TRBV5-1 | TGCGCCAGCAGCTTTGGGGGGGACTTCTCCTACAATGAGCAGTTCTTC | CASSFGGDFSYNEQFF
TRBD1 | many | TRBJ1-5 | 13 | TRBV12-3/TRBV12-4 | TGTGCCAGCCGTGGGACAGGGCATCAGCCCCAGCATTTT | CASRGTGHQPQHF
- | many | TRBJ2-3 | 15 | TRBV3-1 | TGTGCCAGCAGCCAAGATAACAGGGAGTTAGATACGCAGTATTTT | CASSQDNRELDTQYF
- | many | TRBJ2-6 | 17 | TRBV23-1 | TGCGCCAGCAGTCAATTTCCAGGGAGCCCTGGGGCCAACGTCCTGACTTTC | CASSQFPGSPGANVLTF
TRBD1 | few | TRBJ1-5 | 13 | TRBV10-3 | TGTGCCATCAGTGACAGGGGGGATCAGCCCCAGCATTTT | CAISDRGDQPQHF
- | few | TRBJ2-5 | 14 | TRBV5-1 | TGCGCCAGCAGCTTGGCTGCGGGACAAGAGACCCAGTACTTC | CASSLAAGQETQYF
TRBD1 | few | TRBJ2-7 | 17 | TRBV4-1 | TGCGCCAGCAGCCAAGATAGAACAGGGGCTAGCTCCTACGAGCAGTACTTC | CASSQDRTGASSYEQYF
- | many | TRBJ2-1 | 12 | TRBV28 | TGTGCCAGCAGACTGTCCGGGACCCCCCAGTTCTTC | CASRLSGTPQFF
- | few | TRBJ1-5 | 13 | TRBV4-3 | TGCGCCAGCAGCCGGGACCGAGATCAGCCCCAGCATTTT | CASSRDRDQPQHF
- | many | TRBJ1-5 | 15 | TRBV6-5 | TGTGCCAGCAGCCCGGTGGGGGCTAGCAATCAGCCCCAGCATTTT | CASSPVGASNQPQHF
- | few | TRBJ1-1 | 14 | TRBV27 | TGTGCCAGCAGTTTAACGCAGACGAACACTGAAGCTTTCTTT | CASSLTQTNTEAFF
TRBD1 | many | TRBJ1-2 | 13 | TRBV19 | TGTGCCAGTAGTCCTGACAGGGGGTATGGCTACACCTTC | CASSPDRGYGYTF
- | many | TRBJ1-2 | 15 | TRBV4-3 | TGCGCCAGCAGCCAAGATGAGGGGTTGGGCTATGGCTACACCTTC | CASSQDEGLGYGYTF